This note documents a single T cell receptor beta chain sequence. This entry comes from a study of blood T cell dynamics during melanoma immunotherapy. Noted time point: pre-treatment baseline. The CDR3 has 17 residues. The germline V and J ends were trimmed by 0 bases and 1 base, with 15 bases remaining between them. From germline, CDR1 is LGHNA and CDR2 YSLEER. Produced via immunoSEQ multiplex PCR; TCRdb's table is partial and in-frame only. The table includes 1,400 to 1,500 clones, roughly 69% detected once. This TCR was sampled from a human donor with melanoma. The sample was central memory CD8+ T cells from blood, taken from a patient treated with checkpoint blockade. The genes are TRBV4-3 and TRBJ1-1; possible D gene TRBD1, 5 bases. The CDR3 sequence: CASSQDRGGVWNTEAFF. The CDR3 coding sequence is TGCGCCAGCAGCCAAGATAGAGGAGGGGTTTGGAACACTGAAGCTTTCTTT.